Given below is one T cell receptor beta chain in context. The sample belongs to a study of T cells in Graves' hyperthyroidism and ophthalmopathy. The wider study: Peripheral blood was secured at the point of initial diagnosis, before any treatment.

Trimming took off 4 bases at V and 6 bases at J, with 25 bases between the two ends. The CDR3 spans 18 residues. Germline V CDR1 and CDR2: MNHEY, SMNVEV (reference sequence). There were TCR beta CDR3 regions amplified from RNA transcripts. The TCR CDR3 first-round RT-PCR relied on the HTBI primer set. MiXCR, applied by TCRdb to the multiplex PCR reads, yields one record per CDR3 protein. Among over 300,000 distinct CDR3 sequences listed, about an eighth were seen once. Input material: blood. The V and J genes are TRBV27 and TRBJ1-5; D gene uncertain. The receptor comes from a woman aged 40 to 50 with Graves' ophthalmopathy. This CDR3 is CASSSSTPTPRTGQPQHF. The DNA for the CDR3 is TGTGCCAGCAGTTCCTCTACTCCTACCCCGAGGACTGGTCAGCCCCAGCATTTT.